Each of the 25 T cell receptor beta chains below was sequenced from the same sample in a study of blood T cell repertoires in COVID-19. Profiled with immunoSEQ multiplex PCR; TCRdb holds only in-frame clones, not every one. The profile shows approximately 150,000 clones, around 88% of them singletons. Material: peripheral blood. The receptor set was obtained from a human donor in a cohort sampled during active COVID-19.

V gene TRBV4-1 combines with J gene TRBJ2-7, with D hard to call. CDR3 length: 16 residues. Germline-derived CDR1 and CDR2 are MGHRA and YSYEKL. Trimming took off 1 base at V and 0 bases at J, with 13 bases between the two ends. CDR3 sequence reads: CASSQGEHLSSYEQYF. CDR3 bases: TGCGCCAGCAGCCAAGGAGAGCACCTGAGCTCCTACGAGCAGTACTTC.

This chain uses TRBV28 with TRBJ2-3, with TRBD2 matching 13 bases. CDR1 and CDR2 (germline): MDHEN, SYDVKM. This CDR3 is 18 amino acids long. The V gene end was trimmed by 5 bases and the J gene end by 1 base; junction bases not matched to a gene: 9. The CDR3 DNA is TGTGCCAGCAGTCATACTAGCGGGGGGGCGGAGGGCACAGATACGCAGTATTTT. This codes for CASSHTSGGAEGTDTQYF. The entire variable domain, with the rest obtained from reference TRBV28 and TRBJ2-3, is as follows: DVKVTQSSRYLVKRTGEKVFLECVQDMDHENMFWYRQDPGLGLRLIYFSYDVKMKEKGDIPEGYSVSREKKERFSLILESASTNQTSMYLCASSHTSGGAEGTDTQYFGPGTRLTVL.

The chain has TRBV28 and TRBJ1-2; D may be TRBD1 (5 bases). Trimming removed 5 bases at V and 4 bases at J, with 17 bases between. Germline loops: CDR1 MDHEN, CDR2 SYDVKM. The CDR3 is 15 residues long. As DNA, the CDR3 is TGTGCCAGCAGTCCGCCCGGGGGTTCGGGCTATGGCTACACCTTC. Translating it yields CASSPPGGSGYGYTF.

The V gene is TRBV18, the J gene TRBJ2-5, with D maybe TRBD2 (5 bases). Per germline, CDR1 KGHSH and CDR2 LQKENI. The CDR3 is made up of 13 amino acids. Trimming left V 2 bases short and J 5 bases short, with 9 bases between. CDR3 bases: TGTGCCAGCTCACCAACTAGTCGGGAGACCCAGTACTTC. Translating gives CASSPTSRETQYF.

The rearrangement uses TRBV7-6 and TRBJ1-1, with 7 bases aligning to TRBD1. The V segment lost 1 base and the J segment 8 bases; nucleotides outside the gene matches: 1. CDR1 is SGHVS, CDR2 FNYEAQ, per germline. This CDR3 is 12 amino acids long. The CDR3 sequence: CASSLGGQEAFF. CDR3 sequence (DNA): TGTGCCAGCAGCTTAGGGGGACAGGAAGCTTTCTTT.

The chain is built from TRBV19 and TRBJ1-1, with D possibly being TRBD1 (6 bases). Germline V lookup: CDR1 LNHDA, CDR2 SQIVND (reference sequence). Trimming took 3 bases from V and 1 from J, leaving 12 bases between them. This CDR3 is 15 amino acids long. DNA of the CDR3: TGTGCCAGTAGTATCCTCAGGGGCTCGAACACTGAAGCTTTCTTT. Amino acids: CASSILRGSNTEAFF.

This sequence joins TRBV9 and TRBJ2-3, with TRBD2 identical over 8 bases. The germline CDR1 and CDR2 sequences are SGDLS and YYNGEE. The CDR3 length is 15 residues. With V trimmed by 0 bases and J by 4 bases, 4 bases remained unmatched. The CDR3 here is CASSVAGLGPDTQYF. CDR3 DNA sequence: TGTGCCAGCAGCGTAGCGGGACTAGGACCAGATACGCAGTATTTT.

This clone has just a few counts. The rearrangement uses TRBV24-1 and TRBJ2-1; D is possibly TRBD1 (5 bases). Germline CDR1 is KGHDR and CDR2 is SFDVKD. V was pared by 1 base and J by 5 bases, with 11 bases between. CDR3 length equals 15 residues. The CDR3 DNA follows: TGTGCCACCAGTGATTTTGTAAAGGGGCACAATGAGCAGTTCTTC. Translation gives CATSDFVKGHNEQFF.

This chain joins TRBV7-9 and TRBJ2-5; D is perhaps TRBD2 (6 bases). The CDR3 has 15 residues. The germline gives CDR1 SEHNR, CDR2 FQNEAQ (reference sequence). Trimming cost V 3 bases and J 2 bases, with 13 bases left between them. This CDR3 reads CASSFLSSGQETQYF. CDR3 nucleotide sequence: TGTGCCAGCAGCTTTCTCAGTAGCGGTCAAGAGACCCAGTACTTC.

The CDR3 region has the DNA TGCGCCAGCAGGGAGACAGAGTTTTCACCCCTCCACTTT. Its protein is CASRETEFSPLHF. The J gene is TRBJ1-6, the V gene TRBV4-1; TRBD1 is a possible D gene (5 bases). This CDR3 contains 13 residues. Germline lookup yields CDR1 MGHRA and CDR2 YSYEKL. The germline V and J ends were trimmed by 6 bases and 9 bases, with 12 bases remaining between them.

This clone was seen more than once but under ten times. Different DNA sequences within this sample yield the same CDR3. The chain combines TRBV9 with TRBJ2-3; D not resolved. Germline CDR1 reads SGDLS; CDR2 reads YYNGEE. V lost 4 bases and J lost 4, with 10 bases in between. CDR3 length equals 13 residues. CDR3 sequence: CASSPPEADTQYF. The CDR3 DNA is TGTGCCAGCAGCCCCCCTGAGGCAGATACGCAGTATTTT.

This clone has only one observation. The rearrangement joins TRBV11-3 to TRBJ2-1, with TRBD2 identical over 8 bases. CDR3 length: 16 amino acids. Per the germline V gene, CDR1 is SGHNT and CDR2 is YENEEA. J gave up 0 bases and V 1 base, and 2 bases lay outside the gene matches. CDR3 in DNA: TGTGCCAGCAGCTTAGTTAGCGGGGTCTCCTACAATGAGCAGTTCTTC. It codes for CASSLVSGVSYNEQFF.

V and J are TRBV9 and TRBJ2-3; no definite D call. The germline V gene encodes CDR1 SGDLS and CDR2 YYNGEE. The CDR3 totals 14 residues. Deletions cut 4 bases from V and 1 base from J, with 10 bases between. In DNA, the CDR3 is TGTGCCAGCAGCCTAAGCGTGGGCACAGATACGCAGTATTTT. Its translation is CASSLSVGTDTQYF.

This clone was seen more than once but under ten times. The chain joins TRBV21-1 to TRBJ1-5; the table's TRBD1 call for D was not verified on the DNA. TRBV21-1 is a pseudogene. CDR3 length: 15 residues. The CDR3 sequence: CASSRQGTVNQPQHF. The CDR3 bases are TGTGCCAGCAGTCGACAGGGGACAGTCAATCAGCCCCAGCATTTT.

This chain uses TRBV27 with TRBJ1-6; D perhaps matches TRBD1 (6 bases). The CDR3 loop spans 15 amino acids. Germline lookup yields CDR1 MNHEY and CDR2 SMNVEV (reference sequence). Trimming stripped 2 bases from V and 8 bases from J, with 13 bases between. In DNA form, the CDR3 reads TGTGCCAGCAGTTTAGGGGACAAAAGGTATTCACCCCTCCACTTT. It encodes CASSLGDKRYSPLHF.

This clone showed up many times. V gene TRBV7-9 combines with J gene TRBJ2-1; 10 bases are shared with TRBD1. This CDR3 spans 17 amino acids. V lost 5 bases to trimming and J lost 5 bases; unmatched junction nucleotides: 12. Germline V gives CDR1 SEHNR, CDR2 FQNEAQ (reference sequence). The CDR3: CASSDDRGRARHNEQFF. CDR3 nucleotides: TGTGCCAGCAGCGACGACAGGGGGCGGGCGAGGCACAATGAGCAGTTCTTC.

The chain employs TRBV15 and TRBJ1-5, with D unresolved. Trimming pared 1 base from V and 9 bases from J, leaving 10 bases between. Germline CDR1 and CDR2: LNHNV and YYDKDF (reference sequence). The CDR3 spans 13 residues. The CDR3 here is CATSRGRLGPQHF. CDR3 sequence (DNA): TGTGCCACCAGCAGAGGCAGGCTGGGGCCCCAGCATTTT.

This clone was picked up one time. The rearrangement links TRBV3-1 (or the pseudogene TRBV3-2) to TRBJ1-1; 7 nucleotides agree with TRBD1. CDR1 and CDR2 from the germline V gene are LGHDT and YNNKEL (reference sequence). The CDR3 extends over 15 amino acids. Trimming cost V 1 base and J 4 bases; bases outside gene matches: 6. As DNA, the CDR3 is TGTGCCAGCAGCCAAGCGGGTGCAGGGGGCACTGAAGCTTTCTTT. Its protein is CASSQAGAGGTEAFF.

This clone appeared a few times. The chain joins TRBV6-5 to TRBJ1-5; 10 positions match TRBD1. Germline CDR1 is MNHEY and CDR2 is SVGAGI. This CDR3 has 15 residues. V lost 5 bases to trimming and J lost 4 bases; unmatched junction nucleotides: 5. The DNA of the CDR3 is TGTGCCAGCAGTCGGGACAGGGGTGGGAATCAGCCCCAGCATTTT. This translates into CASSRDRGGNQPQHF.

The gene calls are TRBV27 and TRBJ1-1, with 8 bases fitting TRBD1. The germline V gene has CDR1 MNHEY and CDR2 SMNVEV (reference sequence). The V gene end was trimmed by 2 bases and the J gene end by 7 bases; junction bases not matched to a gene: 6. This CDR3 contains 14 residues. The CDR3 is CASSLHDRGYEAFF. The CDR3 DNA is TGTGCCAGCAGTTTACACGACAGGGGCTATGAAGCTTTCTTT.

The chain is built from TRBV18 and TRBJ2-7; TRBD2 is a possible D gene (6 bases). V was clipped by 6 bases and J by 0 bases, with 18 bases between them. The CDR3 sequence is 16 residues long. Germline V gene data show CDR1 as KGHSH and CDR2 as LQKENI. This chain's CDR3 is CASSPDYLATSYEQYF. For the CDR3, the DNA is TGTGCCAGCTCGCCGGACTATCTAGCGACCTCCTACGAGCAGTACTTC.

The gene calls are TRBV12-5 and TRBJ2-5; TRBD2 might be the D (6 bases). Germline V gene lookup returns CDR1 LGHNT and CDR2 FRNRAP. CDR3 length: 12 amino acids. Trimming removed 3 bases at V and 5 bases at J, with 7 bases between. The CDR3 reads CASGLRGETQYF. The CDR3, as DNA: TGTGCTAGTGGTTTACGGGGGGAGACCCAGTACTTC.

The V gene is TRBV7-2, the J gene TRBJ2-1; 8 nucleotides line up with TRBD2. The CDR3 runs to 18 residues. The germline gives CDR1 SGHTA, CDR2 FQGNSA. Trimming removed 2 bases from V and 4 bases from J; junction bases left unmatched: 13. The CDR3 nucleotides are TGTGCCAGCAGCTTATTTCCCCCGGGAGGGCCTGGATACAATGAGCAGTTCTTC. Amino acid sequence: CASSLFPPGGPGYNEQFF.

This clone was recorded only once. The chain recombines TRBV2 with TRBJ2-1; the match to TRBD2 covers 9 bases. V dropped 7 bases and J dropped 13; count of bases not matched to a gene: 23. Germline lookup yields CDR1 SNHLY and CDR2 FYNNEI. This CDR3 spans 17 amino acids. The CDR3 loop reads CASTVETGRLAGPKQFF. The CDR3 DNA sequence: TGTGCCAGCACCGTCGAAACGGGGAGGCTAGCGGGACCAAAACAGTTCTTC.

The gene calls are TRBV24-1 and TRBJ2-5; 11 bases are a match to TRBD1. The CDR3 length is 18 residues. Trimming cost V 4 bases and J 4 bases; bases outside gene matches: 13. Germline CDR1 is KGHDR and CDR2 is SFDVKD. The CDR3 region is CATSDSRLDRGQVETQYF. The CDR3 DNA sequence: TGTGCCACCAGTGACTCTCGCCTGGACAGGGGGCAGGTAGAGACCCAGTACTTC.